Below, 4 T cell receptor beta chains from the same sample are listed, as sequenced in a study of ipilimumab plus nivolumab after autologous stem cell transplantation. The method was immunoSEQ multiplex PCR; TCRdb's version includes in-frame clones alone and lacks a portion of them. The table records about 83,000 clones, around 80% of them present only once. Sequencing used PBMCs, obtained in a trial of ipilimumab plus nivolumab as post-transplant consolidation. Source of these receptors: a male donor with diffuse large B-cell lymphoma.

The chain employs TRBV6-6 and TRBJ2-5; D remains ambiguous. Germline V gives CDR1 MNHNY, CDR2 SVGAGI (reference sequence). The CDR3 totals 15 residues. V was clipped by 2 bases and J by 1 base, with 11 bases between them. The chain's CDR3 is CASSYALKAQETQYF. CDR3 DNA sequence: TGTGCCAGCAGTTACGCATTAAAGGCCCAAGAGACCCAGTACTTC.

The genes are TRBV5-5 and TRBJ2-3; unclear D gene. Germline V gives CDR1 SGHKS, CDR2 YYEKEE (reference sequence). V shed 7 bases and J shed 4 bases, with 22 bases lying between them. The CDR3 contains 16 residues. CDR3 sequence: CASGINPPPTSDTQYF. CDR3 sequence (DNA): TGTGCCAGCGGCATCAATCCTCCTCCGACCTCAGATACGCAGTATTTT.

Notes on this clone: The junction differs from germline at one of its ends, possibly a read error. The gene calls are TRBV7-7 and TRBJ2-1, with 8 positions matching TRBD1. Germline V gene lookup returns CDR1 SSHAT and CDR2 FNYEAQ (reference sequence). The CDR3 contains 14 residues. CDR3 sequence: CASSRGQGSNEQFF. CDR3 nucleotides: TGTGCTAGCAGTAGAGGACAGGGCAGCAATGAGCAGTTCTTC. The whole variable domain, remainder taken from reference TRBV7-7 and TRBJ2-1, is GAGVSQSPRYKVTKRGQDVTLRCDPISSHATLYWYQQALGQGPEFLTYFNYEAQPDKSGLPSDRFSAERPEGSISTLTIQRTEQRDSAMYRCASSRGQGSNEQFFGPGTRLTVL.

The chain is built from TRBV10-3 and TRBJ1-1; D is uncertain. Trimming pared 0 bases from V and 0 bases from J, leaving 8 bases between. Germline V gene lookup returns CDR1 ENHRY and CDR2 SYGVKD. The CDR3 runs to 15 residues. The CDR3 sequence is CAISESRQMNTEAFF. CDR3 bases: TGTGCCATCAGTGAGTCCCGGCAGATGAACACTGAAGCTTTCTTT.